Here is one T cell receptor beta chain with its context. The target antigen is unknown. The data originate from a study of cytotoxic CD8 clonotypes in ibrutinib-treated CLL. Deletions cut 5 bases from V and 5 bases from J, with 16 bases between. The CDR3 has 15 amino acids. The germline V gene has CDR1 LNHDA and CDR2 SQIVND (reference sequence). Researchers set a sequencing depth target of 1 in 200,000 to 1 in 1 million T cells. Sequenced by immunoSEQ multiplex PCR; TCRdb stores in-frame clones only, minus some. The profile shows some 80,000 clones, about four fifths of them singletons. Whole-study results and caveats: At the start, clonality exceeded age-matched healthy donors and followed circulating CD8+ T-cell counts. Clonality climbed at ibrutinib response, then dropped toward baseline at progression.

This clonotype was obtained from a human donor with chronic lymphocytic leukemia. The input for sequencing was PBMCs, taken after 12 months of ibrutinib treatment. The chain combines TRBV19 with TRBJ1-3; maybe TRBD1 (6 bases). This CDR3 reads CASSFRTASRNTIYF. The CDR3 bases are TGTGCCAGTAGTTTCCGGACAGCTTCCCGAAACACCATATATTTT.